Following are 2 T cell receptor beta chains from one sample sequenced in a study of T cell responses to AZD1222 COVID-19 vaccine. Here immunoSEQ multiplex PCR was the method, and the copy in TCRdb shows in-frame clones only, minus some. This table has approximately 110,000 clones, roughly 88% appearing once. This sample comprised peripheral blood, obtained on day 0 of AZD1222 vaccination. The source of these receptors is an adult in good health.

CDR3 in DNA: TGTGCCAGCAGTCCAAGTAGTCGGGGTCAACAGCCCCAGCATTTT. It specifies CASSPSSRGQQPQHF. V usage is TRBV4-2 and J usage is TRBJ1-5; D remains ambiguous. Trimming took off 6 bases at V and 7 bases at J, with 19 bases between the two ends. The CDR3 loop spans 15 amino acids. The V gene's germline CDR1 is LGHNA and CDR2 YNFKEQ.

The chain has TRBV6-5 and TRBJ1-1, with 9 positions matching TRBD1. The germline gives CDR1 MNHEY, CDR2 SVGAGI. Losses at the gene ends were 4 bases for V and 1 base for J; bases not matched to a gene: 4. This CDR3 contains 15 residues. CDR3 protein: CASSSRTGANTEAFF. The CDR3 coding sequence is TGTGCCAGCAGTTCCCGGACAGGGGCGAACACTGAAGCTTTCTTT.